This T cell receptor (beta chain) was observed in a study of T cell responses to AZD1222 COVID-19 vaccine. The study's findings and limits: Reports indicate that nearly half of spike-specific TCRs are directed at unmutated variant regions. Regions 160-218 and 743-854 dominated among vaccine-associated CD4 TCRs spanning spike. Donors in the cohort were predominantly white British and more often female, and clonal diversity was possibly underestimated. Vaccination with two AZD1222 doses was followed by a rise in Spike-specific TCR breadth and depth.

Sequencing was performed with immunoSEQ multiplex PCR; in TCRdb, only in-frame clones are kept and a portion is missing. The sample consists of some 40,000 clones, around 81% of them appearing once. As regards this clone: Its antigen is still unknown.

The ends were cut back, 7 bases at V and 4 bases at J, with 16 bases in the middle. Germline V lookup: CDR1 SQVTM, CDR2 ANQGSEA. The CDR3 has 13 amino acids. Sequencing was performed on peripheral blood, taken on day 0 of AZD1222 vaccination. This chain connects TRBV29-1 to TRBJ1-2, with D perhaps TRBD1 (5 bases). This receptor was taken from an adult in good health. In nucleotides, the CDR3 is TGCAGCGCTCGCGACGACAGTGTCTATGGCTACACCTTC. Its protein product is CSARDDSVYGYTF.